Here is one T cell receptor beta chain with its context. Its antigen is still unknown. The entry originates in a study of cytomegalovirus exposure and HLA in healthy donors. Study background: Earlier, some 170 million T cells were analyzed, and fewer than 120 million unique TCR beta sequences were found among them. Points from the study as a whole: In a later analysis, 15,000 to 20,000 TCR beta sequences were associated with HLA alleles at 0.05 false discovery rate. Using the classifier, cytomegalovirus status was reportedly diagnosed with high specificity and sensitivity. An observed cluster of highly shared sequence variants was recorded as a likely sequencing artifact.

The PCR contained 60 Vbeta and 13 Jbeta primers. Clones were sequenced by immunoSEQ multiplex PCR, and TCRdb holds only the in-frame ones, with some missing. The repertoire includes 150,000 to 170,000 clones, roughly 80% of them detected once, and 4% sits in the top ten. V was clipped by 3 bases and J by 4 bases, with 9 bases between them. Germline lookup yields CDR1 MNHNS and CDR2 SASEGT. This CDR3 region has 13 residues. Sequenced: PBMCs. The V gene is TRBV6-1, the J gene TRBJ1-2, with a tentative D call TRBD1 (5 bases). This sequence originates from a woman between 35 and 50 years old in good health and CMV-seronegative. Written as DNA, the CDR3 is TGTGCCAGCAGTGACAGGGTAGGCTATGGCTACACCTTC. Translation gives CASSDRVGYGYTF.